The clone carrying this T cell receptor beta chain came up many times. Germline values: CDR1 SGHRS, CDR2 YFSETQ. This CDR3 has 14 amino acids. Trimming took 4 bases from V and 2 from J; bases not matched to a gene: 2. TCRdb used MiXCR to reprocess the 5' RACE reads, holding one entry per CDR3 protein. This sample has about 220,000 distinct CDR3 sequences, with about 3% found just once. The data are from a study of T cells after yellow fever vaccination. This material consisted of CD4+ T cells sorted from PBMCs, taken 10 days after the yellow fever booster vaccination. The TCR comes from a young man who received the YFV17D yellow fever vaccine. The V call is TRBV5-1, the J call TRBJ2-5, with 10 bases aligning to TRBD2. The CDR3 DNA follows: TGCGCCAGCAGCCGGACTAGCGGACAAGAGACCCAGTACTTC. Translating it yields CASSRTSGQETQYF.